This T cell receptor (beta chain) was identified during a study of T cell responses to AZD1222 COVID-19 vaccine. Study information: Researchers grouped second doses given at about 4 or about 12 weeks into one pool.

Assay used: immunoSEQ multiplex PCR; TCRdb lists only in-frame clones, some missing. The sample carries 100,000 to 150,000 clones, around 84% recorded once. The source material was peripheral blood, sampled on day 0 of AZD1222 vaccination. This clonotype was sampled from an adult in good health.

The chain's CDR3 is CASSLVGQGWGYTEAFF. CDR3 DNA sequence: TGCGCCAGCAGCTTAGTTGGACAGGGGTGGGGATACACTGAAGCTTTCTTT. This chain joins TRBV5-1 and TRBJ1-1; 9 bases fit TRBD1. V lost 2 bases, J lost 3 bases, and 11 bases stayed unmatched. The CDR3 is 17 residues long. The germline gives CDR1 SGHRS, CDR2 YFSETQ.